A selection of T cell receptor beta chains follows, all from one sample in a study of T cell changes during pregnancy in multiple sclerosis. Using immunoSEQ multiplex PCR, the repertoire was profiled, and TCRdb retains in-frame clones only, with some absent. In the table there are 70,000 to 100,000 clones, approximately 95% of which are singletons. Material: peripheral blood, obtained in the first trimester of pregnancy. These receptors came from a female donor with multiple sclerosis, enrolled in a pregnancy study. CDR3s include the opening cysteine and the closing phenylalanine or tryptophan. Each record gives: clone size, D gene, V gene, J gene, CDR3 DNA, CDR3 protein. D genes are given only for firm matches. Expanded clones are given a class, and other clones once, few, many or no size at all.

abundance: NA; d_gene: TRBD2; v_gene: TRBV4-3; j_gene: TRBJ2-7; CDR3nt: TGCGCCAGCAGCCAAGAGACTAGCGGCTCCTACGAGCAGTACTTC; CDR3aa: CASSQETSGSYEQYF
abundance: NA; d_gene: TRBD1; v_gene: TRBV9; j_gene: TRBJ2-7; CDR3nt: TGTGCCAGCAGCGTCGGACAGGGGTGGCACTACGAGCAGTACTTC; CDR3aa: CASSVGQGWHYEQYF
abundance: NA; d_gene: NA; v_gene: TRBV5-1; j_gene: TRBJ2-6; CDR3nt: TGCGCCGGTTCACAAAGTCGGGCCAACGTCCTGACTTTC; CDR3aa: CAGSQSRANVLTF
abundance: NA; d_gene: TRBD2; v_gene: TRBV15; j_gene: TRBJ2-3; CDR3nt: TGTGCCACACGGACTAGCGGGACAGATACGCAGTATTTT; CDR3aa: CATRTSGTDTQYF
abundance: NA; d_gene: NA; v_gene: TRBV4-3; j_gene: TRBJ1-5; CDR3nt: TGCGCCAGCAGCCAAGGTATTCAGGTGAATCAGCCCCAGCATTTT; CDR3aa: CASSQGIQVNQPQHF
abundance: NA; d_gene: TRBD1; v_gene: TRBV6-1; j_gene: TRBJ1-1; CDR3nt: TGTGCCAGCAGTGAAGGACAGGGGGTAGTGTCGAACACTGAAGCTTTCTTT; CDR3aa: CASSEGQGVVSNTEAFF
abundance: few; d_gene: NA; v_gene: TRBV18; j_gene: TRBJ2-7; CDR3nt: TGTGCCAGCTCCCCTCAGGGGAAGGACTCGTGGGAGCAGTACTTC; CDR3aa: CASSPQGKDSWEQYF
abundance: NA; d_gene: TRBD1; v_gene: TRBV19; j_gene: TRBJ2-7; CDR3nt: TGTGCCAGTAGTCTGACAGGGGACTACGAGCAGTACTTC; CDR3aa: CASSLTGDYEQYF
abundance: NA; d_gene: TRBD2; v_gene: TRBV12-5; j_gene: TRBJ2-3; CDR3nt: TGTGCTAGTGGTTTGGTACTAGCGGGAGCGGGCGCAGATACGCAGTATTTT; CDR3aa: CASGLVLAGAGADTQYF
abundance: NA; d_gene: NA; v_gene: TRBV7-9; j_gene: TRBJ1-1; CDR3nt: TGTGCCAGCAGCTTATCAAAAATGAACACTGAAGCTTTCTTT; CDR3aa: CASSLSKMNTEAFF
abundance: NA; d_gene: NA; v_gene: TRBV6-6; j_gene: TRBJ1-3; CDR3nt: TGTGCCAGCAGTTCCACAGGGTGGCTCTCTGGAAACACCATATATTTT; CDR3aa: CASSSTGWLSGNTIYF
abundance: NA; d_gene: NA; v_gene: TRBV2; j_gene: TRBJ1-2; CDR3nt: TGTGCCAGCAGTGAAGGGGGGGACTATGGCTACACCTTC; CDR3aa: CASSEGGDYGYTF
abundance: NA; d_gene: TRBD1; v_gene: TRBV30; j_gene: TRBJ1-5; CDR3nt: TGTGCCTGGGCCACATCCGGGACAGCTAATCAGCCCCAGCATTTT; CDR3aa: CAWATSGTANQPQHF
abundance: NA; d_gene: NA; v_gene: TRBV19; j_gene: TRBJ2-1; CDR3nt: TGTGCCAGTAGTATTAGATCAGGGTACAATGAGCAGTTCTTC; CDR3aa: CASSIRSGYNEQFF